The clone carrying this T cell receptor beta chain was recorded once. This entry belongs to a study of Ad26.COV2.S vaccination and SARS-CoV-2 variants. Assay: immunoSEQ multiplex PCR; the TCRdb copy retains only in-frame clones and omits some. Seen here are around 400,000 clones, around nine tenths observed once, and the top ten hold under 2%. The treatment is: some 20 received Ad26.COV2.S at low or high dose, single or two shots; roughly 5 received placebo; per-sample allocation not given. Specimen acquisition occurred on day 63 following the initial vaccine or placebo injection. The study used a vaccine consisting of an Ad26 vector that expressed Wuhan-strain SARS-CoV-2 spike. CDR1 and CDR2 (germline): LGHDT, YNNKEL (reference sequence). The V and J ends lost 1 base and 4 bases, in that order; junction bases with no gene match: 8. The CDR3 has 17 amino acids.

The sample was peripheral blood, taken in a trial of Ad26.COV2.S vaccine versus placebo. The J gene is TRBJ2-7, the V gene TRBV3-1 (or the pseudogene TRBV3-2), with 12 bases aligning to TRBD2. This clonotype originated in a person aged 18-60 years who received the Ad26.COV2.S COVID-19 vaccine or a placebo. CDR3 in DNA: TGTGCCAGCAGCCAAGGGCTAGCGGGAGGGCCGGGGTACGAGCAGTACTTC. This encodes CASSQGLAGGPGYEQYF.